A single sample is the source of the 17 T cell receptor beta chains below, sequenced in a study of blood T cell repertoires in COVID-19. Profiling relied on immunoSEQ multiplex PCR, and the TCRdb table lists in-frame clones only, not all of them. Of under 300,000 clones in the sample, roughly nine tenths were seen once. The sequenced sample was peripheral blood. The receptor source for this set is a man aged 60 to 69 who had recovered from COVID-19.

The chain combines TRBV27 with TRBJ1-4; TRBD1 aligns across 7 bases. The CDR3 extends over 14 amino acids. Unmatched junction bases numbered 3, after V lost 8 bases and J lost 0 bases. Germline V gene lookup returns CDR1 MNHEY and CDR2 SMNVEV (reference sequence). CDR3 in DNA: TGTGCCAGCGCGGGGACAGCAACTAATGAAAAACTGTTTTTT. As protein: CASAGTATNEKLFF.

This rearrangement joins TRBV15 to TRBJ1-2, with TRBD1 identical over 9 bases. The CDR3 is made up of 14 amino acids. V lost 5 bases and J lost 8; bases outside the gene matches: 9. Germline V gene sequence: CDR1 LNHNV, CDR2 YYDKDF (reference sequence). CDR3 loop: CATSPWGTGSGYTF. As DNA, the CDR3 is TGTGCCACCAGCCCCTGGGGGACAGGGTCCGGCTACACCTTC.

The genes are TRBV5-4 and TRBJ2-1; TRBD2 matches at 11 bases. This CDR3 spans 19 amino acids. J gave up 4 bases and V 0 bases, and 12 bases lay outside the gene matches. Germline CDR1 SGHNT, CDR2 YYREEE (reference sequence). This chain's CDR3 is CASSLARSGGASRYNEQFF. The CDR3 nucleotides read TGTGCCAGCAGCTTGGCACGTAGCGGGGGGGCTAGTAGGTACAATGAGCAGTTCTTC.

The chain has TRBV24-1 and TRBJ2-1; no clear D gene. This CDR3 is built from 13 residues. Trimming stripped 9 bases from V and 6 bases from J, with 14 bases between. Germline V gene data show CDR1 as KGHDR and CDR2 as SFDVKD. The CDR3 region has the DNA TGTGCCACCTCCCCTGGAGCTGTCAATGAGCAGTTCTTC. Translated: CATSPGAVNEQFF.

This clone has only one observation. The chain recombines TRBV15 with TRBJ1-4, with 7 bases lining up with TRBD1. The V gene's germline CDR1 is LNHNV and CDR2 YYDKDF (reference sequence). The V and J ends lost 0 bases and 7 bases, in that order; junction bases with no gene match: 8. This CDR3 contains 16 residues. The CDR3 spells CATSRDLTGRGEKLFF. Written as DNA, the CDR3 is TGTGCCACCAGCAGAGATCTGACAGGGAGAGGTGAAAAACTGTTTTTT.

This chain links TRBV19 with TRBJ2-3; no reliable D call. The CDR3 has 12 residues. Per germline, CDR1 LNHDA and CDR2 SQIVND (reference sequence). The germline V and J ends were trimmed by 4 bases and 4 bases, with 6 bases remaining between them. CDR3 sequence reads: CASSTRSDTQYF. The CDR3 nucleotides read TGTGCCAGTAGTACCCGGTCAGATACGCAGTATTTT.

This clone showed up just once. This chain joins TRBV5-1 and TRBJ2-1; perhaps TRBD2 as D (5 bases). The CDR3 is 14 amino acids. V lost 2 bases and J 8 bases, leaving 14 bases between the germline ends. The germline V gene has CDR1 SGHRS and CDR2 YFSETQ. CDR3 amino acids: CASSLPEARDEQFF. The CDR3, as DNA: TGCGCCAGCAGCTTACCCGAGGCGCGGGATGAGCAGTTCTTC. Together with reference TRBV5-1 and TRBJ2-1, the CDR3 gives the full variable domain: KAGVTQTPRYLIKTRGQQVTLSCSPISGHRSVSWYQQTPGQGLQFLFEYFSETQRNKGNFPGRFSGRQFSNSRSEMNVSTLELGDSALYLCASSLPEARDEQFFGPGTRLTVL.

The chain combines TRBV3-1 (or the pseudogene TRBV3-2) with TRBJ2-1; D might be TRBD2 (5 bases). Germline-derived CDR1 and CDR2 are LGHDT and YNNKEL (reference sequence). The V end lost 0 bases, the J end lost 6 bases, and 18 bases lay between the germline ends. The CDR3 extends over 17 amino acids. CDR3 sequence (DNA): TGTGCCAGCAGCCAAGATCGTTACGGGGTGTCCCGCAATGAGCAGTTCTTC. It is translated as CASSQDRYGVSRNEQFF.

This chain joins TRBV30 and TRBJ2-3; D not resolved. The CDR3 runs 13 residues. Trimming took off 2 bases at V and 7 bases at J, with 13 bases between the two ends. Germline CDR1 and CDR2: GTSNPN and SVGIG (reference sequence). CDR3 sequence (DNA): TGTGCCTGGAGTCTCCGGGTGTCTAATACGCAGTATTTT. Translation gives CAWSLRVSNTQYF. Based on the CDR3 plus reference TRBV30 and TRBJ2-3, the full variable domain is SQTIHQWPATLVQPVGSPLSLECTVEGTSNPNLYWYRQAAGRGLQLLFYSVGIGQISSEVPQNLSASRPQDRQFILSSKKLLLSDSGFYLCAWSLRVSNTQYFGPGTRLTVL.

The chain recombines TRBV2 with TRBJ2-7; possible D gene TRBD1, 6 bases. CDR1 is SNHLY, CDR2 FYNNEI, per germline. This CDR3 region has 13 residues. Trimming left V 0 bases short and J 5 bases short, with 8 bases between. CDR3 sequence reads: CASSEADRNEQYF. In nucleotides, the CDR3 is TGTGCCAGCAGTGAAGCTGACAGGAACGAGCAGTACTTC.

The chain uses TRBV5-1 and TRBJ2-5; 7 positions match TRBD2. Losses at the gene ends were 3 bases for V and 5 bases for J; bases not matched to a gene: 10. The germline V gene encodes CDR1 SGHRS and CDR2 YFSETQ. The CDR3 runs 15 residues. CDR3 coding DNA: TGCGCCAGCAGCTCGGGGGAGGGGACCACCGAGACCCAGTACTTC. Translation: CASSSGEGTTETQYF. The full variable domain, its missing parts supplied by reference TRBV5-1 and TRBJ2-5, is KAGVTQTPRYLIKTRGQQVTLSCSPISGHRSVSWYQQTPGQGLQFLFEYFSETQRNKGNFPGRFSGRQFSNSRSEMNVSTLELGDSALYLCASSSGEGTTETQYFGPGTRLLVL.

The chain uses TRBV24-1 and TRBJ2-3; a possible D gene is TRBD2 (5 bases). V dropped 7 bases and J dropped 7 bases, with 11 bases sitting between them. The CDR3 runs 12 residues. The germline gives CDR1 KGHDR, CDR2 SFDVKD. Here the CDR3 reads CATSPGIHTQYF. Written as DNA, the CDR3 is TGTGCCACCAGCCCGGGAATCCATACGCAGTATTTT.

The rearrangement joins TRBV19 to TRBJ2-1, with a tentative D call TRBD1 (7 bases). V was clipped by 2 bases and J by 7 bases, with 15 bases between them. The CDR3 extends over 15 amino acids. Germline-derived CDR1 and CDR2 are LNHDA and SQIVND (reference sequence). The CDR3, as DNA: TGTGCCAGTAGTATAAGGACAGGCCGGGGGAATGAGCAGTTCTTC. Translated, it gives CASSIRTGRGNEQFF.

This clone was seen a handful of times. The chain combines TRBV20-1 with TRBJ1-5; D remains ambiguous. This CDR3 contains 15 residues. Deletions cut 3 bases from V and 0 bases from J, with 12 bases between. Looked up from germline, CDR1 is DFQATT and CDR2 is SNEGSKA (reference sequence). The CDR3 sequence: CSASHGGYSNQPQHF. The CDR3, as DNA: TGCAGTGCTAGTCACGGAGGTTATAGCAATCAGCCCCAGCATTTT.

V gene TRBV6-5 combines with J gene TRBJ1-2; D uncertain. The CDR3 has 13 residues. The V end was cut by 2 bases, the J end by 4 bases, with 8 bases between. CDR1 and CDR2 (germline): MNHEY, SVGAGI. The CDR3 sequence is CASSYAAVYGYTF. The CDR3 coding sequence is TGTGCCAGCAGTTACGCGGCGGTCTATGGCTACACCTTC.

The chain couples TRBV2 to TRBJ2-1; TRBD1 might be the D (5 bases). The CDR3 is 13 amino acids. Germline V gene sequence: CDR1 SNHLY, CDR2 FYNNEI. V lost 6 bases to trimming and J lost 6 bases, with 12 bases between them. The CDR3 DNA reads TGTGCCAGCAGAGTCTCTCAGGGCAATGAGCAGTTCTTC. Translation gives CASRVSQGNEQFF.

CDR3 nucleotide sequence: TGTGCCTGGAGTGAAACAGGGGACTATGGCTACACCTTC. Protein: CAWSETGDYGYTF. This rearrangement joins TRBV30 to TRBJ1-2; TRBD1 agrees at 7 bases. Germline loops: CDR1 GTSNPN, CDR2 SVGIG (reference sequence). J was trimmed by 3 bases and V by 1 base; bases with no gene match: 2. The CDR3 contains 13 residues.